The 22 T cell receptor beta chains below all came from one sample that was sequenced in a study of T cells in Graves' hyperthyroidism and ophthalmopathy. Regions amplified from RNA transcripts were the TCR beta CDR3 regions. The HTBI primer set served for first-round RT-PCR of the TCR CDR3. In TCRdb, the multiplex PCR reads were re-called with MiXCR into one record per CDR3 protein. This table holds around 490,000 distinct CDR3 sequences, roughly 21% found once. Sequences were obtained from blood. These receptors all stem from a man in his forties with Graves' ophthalmopathy.

This clonotype showed up many times. The chain joins TRBV11-2 to TRBJ1-2, with no clear D. Germline lookup yields CDR1 SGHAT and CDR2 FQNNGV. CDR3 length: 14 residues. Trimming left V 2 bases short and J 7 bases short, with 14 bases between. The CDR3 DNA is TGTGCCAGCAGCTTAACCCTGGCAGTCGGTGGCTACACCTTC. The encoded protein is CASSLTLAVGGYTF.

A few counts support this clonotype. The chain employs TRBV4-1 and TRBJ2-7; no clear D gene. The CDR3 is made up of 17 amino acids. V was clipped by 2 bases and J by 0 bases, with 17 bases between them. Per the germline V gene, CDR1 is MGHRA and CDR2 is YSYEKL. The CDR3 DNA sequence: TGCGCCAGCAGCCAATATGGCGGCGGTAAGAGCTCCTACGAGCAGTACTTC. Encoded protein: CASSQYGGGKSSYEQYF.

The chain employs TRBV6-2 or TRBV6-3 and TRBJ2-1, with TRBD2 matching 12 bases. Germline V gives CDR1 MNHEY, CDR2 SVGEGT. After removal of 4 bases from V and 4 bases from J, the junction contained 5 bases not matched to a gene. This CDR3 comprises 16 residues. Here the CDR3 DNA reads TGTGCCAGCAGTTTCTCCACTAGCGGGGGGTACAATGAGCAGTTCTTC. Its translation is CASSFSTSGGYNEQFF.

This clonotype was found a few times. At one end, the junction sequence differs from germline, possibly due to a read error. The genes are TRBV7-7 and TRBJ2-5; 8 bases are a match to TRBD1. The germline gives CDR1 SSHAT, CDR2 FNYEAQ (reference sequence). The CDR3 sequence is 16 residues long. The CDR3 spells CASSLAGTGPQETQYF. Here the CDR3 DNA reads TGTGCTAGCAGCTTAGCAGGGACAGGACCGCAAGAGACCCAGTACTTC.

The chain links TRBV3-1 to TRBJ1-1; D may be TRBD1 (5 bases). This CDR3 contains 15 residues. V lost 3 bases, J lost 0 bases, and 11 bases lay in between. Germline CDR1 and CDR2: LGHDT and YNNKEL (reference sequence). DNA of the CDR3: TGTGCCAGCAGCCAGAGAAGACAGATGAACACTGAAGCTTTCTTT. This encodes CASSQRRQMNTEAFF.

This clonotype was seen many times. The V and J genes are TRBV6-2 or TRBV6-3 and TRBJ2-7; D gene unclear. This CDR3 is built from 14 residues. Germline-derived CDR1 and CDR2 are MNHEY and SVGEGT. Trimming removed 5 bases at V and 6 bases at J, with 17 bases between. The CDR3: CASSRTHRGPEQYF. The CDR3 region has the DNA TGTGCCAGCAGTCGAACCCATCGTGGACCCGAGCAGTACTTC.

This clonotype showed up just a few times. The chain couples TRBV4-3 to TRBJ2-3; D gene uncertain. The CDR3 covers 14 residues. V lost 0 bases and J 8 bases, leaving 12 bases between the germline ends. CDR1 LGHNA and CDR2 YSLEER come from the germline V gene. The CDR3: CASSQESSRPTQYF. DNA for the CDR3: TGCGCCAGCAGCCAAGAATCAAGCCGGCCTACGCAGTATTTT.

V is TRBV10-1 and J is TRBJ2-3, with TRBD2 identical over 10 bases. The CDR3 is 15 residues long. The trim removed 6 bases at V and 4 bases at J, leaving 7 bases unmatched. Germline V CDR1 and CDR2: WNHNN, SYGVQD (reference sequence). The CDR3 reads CASRRAGGPPDTQYF. In DNA, the CDR3 is TGCGCCAGCAGAAGAGCGGGGGGGCCCCCAGATACGCAGTATTTT.

This clonotype turned up a few times. The chain carries TRBV27 and TRBJ2-7, with D unresolved. Trimming took off 3 bases at V and 2 bases at J, with 20 bases between the two ends. This CDR3 has 17 residues. The germline gives CDR1 MNHEY, CDR2 SMNVEV (reference sequence). The CDR3 spells CASSFSHWEKFPYEQYF. The CDR3 DNA reads as TGTGCCAGCAGTTTCTCCCATTGGGAAAAATTTCCCTACGAGCAGTACTTC.

This clonotype appeared once. The chain carries TRBV6-5 and TRBJ1-1, with a possible D match to TRBD1 (5 bases). Trimming shortened V by 4 bases and J by 4 bases, and 16 bases separated the two germline ends. The CDR3 is 15 amino acids. Germline-derived CDR1 and CDR2 are MNHEY and SVGAGI. This CDR3 is CASSSQGQGSTEAFF. In nucleotides, the CDR3 is TGTGCCAGCAGTTCCCAGGGTCAAGGCTCCACTGAAGCTTTCTTT.

This clonotype was counted between two and nine times. This sequence joins TRBV29-1 and TRBJ1-2, with 10 bases identical to TRBD1. CDR3 length equals 13 residues. Germline CDR1 reads SQVTM; CDR2 reads ANQGSEA. The ends lost 1 base at V and 8 bases at J; junction bases unmatched: 4. CDR3 in DNA: TGCAGCGTTGAAGGACAGGGGGCGCGAGGCTACACCTTC. Its translation: CSVEGQGARGYTF.

The table lists this clonotype with many counts. The chain recombines TRBV18 with TRBJ1-1; D uncertain. This CDR3 comprises 12 residues. V gave up 6 bases and J gave up 5 bases, with 10 bases separating them. Germline lookup yields CDR1 KGHSH and CDR2 LQKENI. The DNA of the CDR3 is TGTGCCAGCTCCCCTATCGGAACTGAAGCTTTCTTT. Protein: CASSPIGTEAFF.

Comments on this clonotype: Possible read error: a much larger clone is one base away. This chain links TRBV12-3 or TRBV12-4 with TRBJ2-3; TRBD1 agrees at 7 bases. The CDR3 has 16 amino acids. The V segment lost 6 bases and the J segment 4 bases; nucleotides outside the gene matches: 13. The CDR3 protein is CASSPRGSAVADTQYF. CDR3 in DNA: TGTGCCAGCAGCCCCAGGGGGTCCGCCGTCGCAGATACGCAGTATTTT.

This clonotype was recorded many times. This chain uses TRBV30 with TRBJ1-2, with 8 bases matching TRBD1. In germline, CDR1 is GTSNPN, CDR2 SVGIG (reference sequence). This CDR3 has 11 amino acids. Trimming at V came to 5 bases and at J to 7 bases, leaving 3 bases not matched to a gene. The CDR3 DNA reads as TGTGCCTGGCAGGGGGCTGGTGGCTACACCTTC. It specifies CAWQGAGGYTF.

The chain recombines TRBV7-9 with TRBJ1-6; no firm D call. CDR1 SEHNR and CDR2 FQNEAQ come from the germline V gene (reference sequence). CDR3 length: 17 residues. V was cut by 4 bases and J by 7 bases, with 20 bases left in between. CDR3 sequence reads: CASSSPGATDGNSPLHF. CDR3 coding DNA: TGTGCCAGCAGCTCGCCGGGAGCCACTGATGGGAATTCACCCCTCCACTTT.

This clonotype was observed at least ten times. The V gene is TRBV12-3 or TRBV12-4, the J gene TRBJ1-2; 7 nucleotides agree with TRBD1. The CDR3 covers 14 residues. V was clipped by 1 base and J by 4 bases; unmatched bases: 3. The chain's CDR3 is CASSLGGGAYGYTF. In DNA form, the CDR3 reads TGTGCCAGCAGTTTAGGAGGGGGCGCCTATGGCTACACCTTC.

The genes are TRBV2 and TRBJ2-5; TRBD2 matches 11 bases. CDR1 and CDR2 from the germline V gene are SNHLY and FYNNEI. CDR3 length equals 15 residues. Trimming at V came to 6 bases and at J to 2 bases, leaving 5 bases not matched to a gene. This CDR3 reads CASSVTSGGQETQYF. CDR3 nucleotides: TGTGCCAGCAGCGTAACTAGCGGGGGTCAAGAGACCCAGTACTTC.

This clonotype has more than one count but fewer than ten. This chain uses TRBV3-1 with TRBJ1-2, with a weak D call TRBD1 (6 bases). Germline loops: CDR1 LGHDT, CDR2 YNNKEL (reference sequence). The V end was cut by 2 bases, the J end by 8 bases, with 21 bases between. The CDR3 runs to 16 residues. DNA for the CDR3: TGTGCCAGCAGCCAAATGAGGATTGGGGGCGCGGGCGGCTACACCTTC. As protein: CASSQMRIGGAGGYTF.

The chain uses TRBV11-2 and TRBJ2-1, with 13 bases that match TRBD2. After removal of 3 bases from V and 8 bases from J, the junction contained 7 bases not matched to a gene. The CDR3 contains 16 residues. Germline CDR1 is SGHAT and CDR2 is FQNNGV. CDR3 loop: CASSFWTSGRGHEQFF. The CDR3, as DNA: TGTGCCAGCAGCTTTTGGACTAGCGGGAGAGGGCATGAGCAGTTCTTC.

The sample holds a few counts of this clonotype. J is TRBJ2-7 and V is TRBV5-1; weak D call: TRBD1 (6 bases). Germline V gene lookup returns CDR1 SGHRS and CDR2 YFSETQ. The CDR3 runs to 14 residues. Deletions cut 0 bases from V and 6 bases from J, with 13 bases between. The CDR3 protein is CASSLAQGAGEQYF. In nucleotides, the CDR3 is TGCGCCAGCAGCTTGGCACAGGGCGCGGGCGAGCAGTACTTC.

This clonotype came up a few times. This chain uses TRBV6-1 with TRBJ2-7; maybe TRBD1 (6 bases). CDR1 and CDR2 (germline): MNHNS, SASEGT. This CDR3 contains 13 residues. Trimming removed 6 bases from V and 3 bases from J, with 12 bases in between. The CDR3 loop is CASRPLTGYEQYF. CDR3 nucleotide sequence: TGTGCCAGCAGACCCCTGACAGGCTACGAGCAGTACTTC.

This clonotype was detected only a few times. The rearrangement links TRBV25-1 to TRBJ2-1, with 7 bases fitting TRBD1. The germline V gene encodes CDR1 MGHDK and CDR2 SYGVNS. CDR3 length: 15 residues. J was trimmed by 9 bases and V by 5 bases; bases with no gene match: 13. The CDR3 region is CASSLSEQGTGEQFF. DNA of the CDR3: TGTGCCAGCAGTCTCTCCGAACAGGGGACCGGTGAGCAGTTCTTC.